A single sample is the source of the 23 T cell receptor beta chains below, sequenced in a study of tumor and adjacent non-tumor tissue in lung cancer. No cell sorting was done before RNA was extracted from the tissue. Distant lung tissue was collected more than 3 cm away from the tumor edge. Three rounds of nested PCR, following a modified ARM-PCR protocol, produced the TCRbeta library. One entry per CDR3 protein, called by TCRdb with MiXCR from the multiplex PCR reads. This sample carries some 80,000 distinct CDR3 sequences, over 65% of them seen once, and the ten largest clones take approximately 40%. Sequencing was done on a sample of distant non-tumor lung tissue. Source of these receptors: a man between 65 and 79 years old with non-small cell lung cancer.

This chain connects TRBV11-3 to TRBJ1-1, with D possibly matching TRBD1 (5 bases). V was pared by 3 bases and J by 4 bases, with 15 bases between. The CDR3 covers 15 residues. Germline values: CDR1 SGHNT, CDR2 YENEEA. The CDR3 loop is CASSFYAGGSTEAFF. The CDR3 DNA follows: TGTGCCAGCAGCTTCTATGCCGGGGGGAGCACTGAAGCTTTCTTT.

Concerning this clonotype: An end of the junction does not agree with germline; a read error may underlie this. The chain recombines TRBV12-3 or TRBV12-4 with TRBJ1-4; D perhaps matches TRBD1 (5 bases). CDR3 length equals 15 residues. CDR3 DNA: TGTGCCAGCAGCGTACAGGCATGGAATAATGAAAAACTCTTTTTT. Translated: CASSVQAWNNEKLFF.

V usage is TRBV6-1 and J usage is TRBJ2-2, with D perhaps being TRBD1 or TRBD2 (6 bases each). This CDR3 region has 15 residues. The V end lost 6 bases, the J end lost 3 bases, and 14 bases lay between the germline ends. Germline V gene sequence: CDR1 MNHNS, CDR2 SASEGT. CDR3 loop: CASSLRGAYTGELFF. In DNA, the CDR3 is TGTGCCAGCAGCTTAAGGGGGGCATACACCGGGGAGCTGTTTTTT.

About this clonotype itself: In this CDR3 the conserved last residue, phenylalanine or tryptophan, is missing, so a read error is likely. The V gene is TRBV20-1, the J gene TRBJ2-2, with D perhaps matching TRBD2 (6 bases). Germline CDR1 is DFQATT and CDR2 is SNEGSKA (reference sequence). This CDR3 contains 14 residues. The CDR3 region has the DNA TGCACTGCGTTAGCGGCCCTAAACACCGGGGAGCTGTTTTTA. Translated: CTALAALNTGELFL.

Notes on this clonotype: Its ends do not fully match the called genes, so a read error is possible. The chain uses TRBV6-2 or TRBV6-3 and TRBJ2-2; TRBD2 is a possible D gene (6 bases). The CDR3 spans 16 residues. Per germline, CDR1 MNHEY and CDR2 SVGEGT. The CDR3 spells CASSYSSQGEAGKLFF. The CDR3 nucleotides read TGTGCCAGCAGTTACTCGTCACAAGGGGAGGCCGGGAAGCTGTTTTTT.

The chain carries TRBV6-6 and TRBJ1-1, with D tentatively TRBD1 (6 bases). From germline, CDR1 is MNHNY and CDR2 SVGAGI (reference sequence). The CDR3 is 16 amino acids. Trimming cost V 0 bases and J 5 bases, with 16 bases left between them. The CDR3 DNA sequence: TGTGCCAGCAGTTACTCACCGGGACATGGAGATACTGAAGCTTTCTTT. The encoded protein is CASSYSPGHGDTEAFF.

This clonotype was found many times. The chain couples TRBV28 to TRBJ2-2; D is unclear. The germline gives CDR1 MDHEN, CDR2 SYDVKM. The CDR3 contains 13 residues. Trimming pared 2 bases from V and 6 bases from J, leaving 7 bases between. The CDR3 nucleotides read TGTGCCAGCAGTTTAATCTTTGCCGGGGAGCTGTTTTTT. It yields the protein CASSLIFAGELFF.

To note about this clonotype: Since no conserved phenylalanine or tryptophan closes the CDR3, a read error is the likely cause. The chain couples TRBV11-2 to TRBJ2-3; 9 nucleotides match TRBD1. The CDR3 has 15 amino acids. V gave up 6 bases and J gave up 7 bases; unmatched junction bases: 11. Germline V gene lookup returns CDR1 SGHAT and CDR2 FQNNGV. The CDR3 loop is CASRLRQGVAYTQYC. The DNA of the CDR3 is TGTGCCAGCAGACTCAGACAGGGGGTCGCATATACGCAGTATTGT.

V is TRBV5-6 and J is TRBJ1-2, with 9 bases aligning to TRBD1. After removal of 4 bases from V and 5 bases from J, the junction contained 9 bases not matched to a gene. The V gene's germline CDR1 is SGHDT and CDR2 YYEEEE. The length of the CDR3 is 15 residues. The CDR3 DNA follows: TGTGCCAGCAGCCCACTTGGACAGGGGTCTTATGGCTACACCTTC. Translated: CASSPLGQGSYGYTF. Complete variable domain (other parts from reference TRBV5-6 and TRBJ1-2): DAGVTQSPTHLIKTRGQQVTLRCSPKSGHDTVSWYQQALGQGPQFIFQYYEEEERQRGNFPDRFSGHQFPNYSSELNVNALLLGDSALYLCASSPLGQGSYGYTFGSGTRLTVV.

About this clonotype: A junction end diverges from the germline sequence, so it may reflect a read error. The CDR3 region is CVSSLATQNYGYTF. Here the CDR3 DNA reads TGTGTCAGCAGCTTAGCAACACAAAACTATGGCTACACCTTC. The chain has TRBV11-2 and TRBJ1-2, with no clear D. This CDR3 has 14 residues. Germline V CDR1 and CDR2: SGHAT, FQNNGV.

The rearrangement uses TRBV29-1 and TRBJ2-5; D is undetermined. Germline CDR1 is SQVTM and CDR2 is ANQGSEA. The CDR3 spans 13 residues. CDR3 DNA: TGCAGTGTGGCCTACATATTCCAAGAGACCCAGTACTTC. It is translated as CSVAYIFQETQYF. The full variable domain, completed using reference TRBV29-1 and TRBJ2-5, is SAVISQKPSRDICQRGTSLTIQCQVDSQVTMMFWYRQQPGQSLTLIATANQGSEATYESGFVIDKFPISRPNLTFSTLTVSNMSPEDSSIYLCSVAYIFQETQYFGPGTRLLVL.

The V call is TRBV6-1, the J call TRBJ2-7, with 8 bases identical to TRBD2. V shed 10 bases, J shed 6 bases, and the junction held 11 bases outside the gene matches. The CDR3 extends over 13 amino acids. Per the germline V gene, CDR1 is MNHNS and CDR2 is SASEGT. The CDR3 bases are TGTGCCACCACAGGGACTAGTCTCATCGAGCAGTACTTC. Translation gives CATTGTSLIEQYF.

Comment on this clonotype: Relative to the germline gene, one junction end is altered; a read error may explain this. This CDR3 is CTSTLTGAFSEAFF. As DNA, the CDR3 is TGTACCAGCACGCTGACGGGGGCGTTCTCTGAAGCTTTCTTT. This chain uses TRBV11-3 with TRBJ1-1, with D perhaps TRBD1 (6 bases). This CDR3 has 14 amino acids. CDR1 is SGHNT and CDR2 is YENEEA in the germline V gene.

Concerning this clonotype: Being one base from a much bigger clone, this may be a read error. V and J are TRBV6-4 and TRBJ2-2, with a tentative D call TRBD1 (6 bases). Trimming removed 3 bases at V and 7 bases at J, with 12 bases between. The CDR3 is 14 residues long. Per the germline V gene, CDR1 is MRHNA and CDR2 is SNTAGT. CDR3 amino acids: CASSEAGDRGELFF. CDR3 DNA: TGTGCCAGCAGTGAGGCAGGGGATCGCGGGGAGCTGTTTTTT.

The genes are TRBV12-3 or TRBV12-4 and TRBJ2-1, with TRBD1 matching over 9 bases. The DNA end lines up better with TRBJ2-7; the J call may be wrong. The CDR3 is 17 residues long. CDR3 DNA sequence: TGTGCCAGCAGGGGTCGAACAGGGGGCTCTTGGAACAATGAGCAGTACTTC. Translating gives CASRGRTGGSWNNEQYF.

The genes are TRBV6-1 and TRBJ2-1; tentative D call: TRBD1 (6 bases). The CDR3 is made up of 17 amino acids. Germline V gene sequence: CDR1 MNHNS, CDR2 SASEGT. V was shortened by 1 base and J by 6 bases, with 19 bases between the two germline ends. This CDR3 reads CASSEDVGHFGSNEQFF. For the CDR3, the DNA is TGTGCCAGCAGTGAAGACGTGGGACACTTTGGCTCCAATGAGCAGTTCTTC.

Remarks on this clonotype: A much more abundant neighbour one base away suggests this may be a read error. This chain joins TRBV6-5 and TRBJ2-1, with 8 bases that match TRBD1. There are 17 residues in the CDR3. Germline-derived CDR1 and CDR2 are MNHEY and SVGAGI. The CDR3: CASSYGVPGGSYNGQFF. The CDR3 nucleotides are TGTGCCAGCAGTTACGGGGTGCCAGGGGGCTCATACAATGGGCAGTTCTTC.

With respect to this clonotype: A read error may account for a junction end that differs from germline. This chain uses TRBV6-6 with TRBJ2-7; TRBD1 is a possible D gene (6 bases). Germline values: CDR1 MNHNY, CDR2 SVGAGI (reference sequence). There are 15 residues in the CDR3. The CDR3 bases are TGTGCCAGCAGTTACGACAGGAGTCGAAACTACGAGCACTACTTC. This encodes CASSYDRSRNYEHYF.

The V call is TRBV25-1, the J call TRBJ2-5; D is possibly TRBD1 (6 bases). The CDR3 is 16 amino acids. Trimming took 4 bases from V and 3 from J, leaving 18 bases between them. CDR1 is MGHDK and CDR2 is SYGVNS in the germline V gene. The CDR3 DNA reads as TGTGCCAGCAGTGGGAAGGACAGAGATTGGAAAGAGACCCAGTACTTC. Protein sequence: CASSGKDRDWKETQYF.

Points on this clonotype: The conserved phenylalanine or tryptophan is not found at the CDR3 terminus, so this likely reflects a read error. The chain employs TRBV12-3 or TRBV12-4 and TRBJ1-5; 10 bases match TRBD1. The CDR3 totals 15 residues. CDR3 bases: TGTGCCAGCAGTTTAGGGACAGGGGGAAATCAGTCCCAGCATATT. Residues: CASSLGTGGNQSQHI.

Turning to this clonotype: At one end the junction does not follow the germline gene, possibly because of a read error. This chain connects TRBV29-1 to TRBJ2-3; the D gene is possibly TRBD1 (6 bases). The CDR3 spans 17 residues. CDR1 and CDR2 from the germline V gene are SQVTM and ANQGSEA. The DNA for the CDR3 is TGCAGCTTACTCGCATATGTGACAGAGGGGGACACAGTTACGCAGTATTTT. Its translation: CSLLAYVTEGDTVTQYF.

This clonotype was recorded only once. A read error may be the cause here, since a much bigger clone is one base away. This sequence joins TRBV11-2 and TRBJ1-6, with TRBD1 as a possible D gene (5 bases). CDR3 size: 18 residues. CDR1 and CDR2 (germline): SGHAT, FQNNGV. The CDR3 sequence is CASSSAGTASSYNSPFHF. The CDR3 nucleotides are TGTGCCAGCAGTTCGGCCGGGACGGCGAGCTCCTATAATTCACCCTTCCACTTT.

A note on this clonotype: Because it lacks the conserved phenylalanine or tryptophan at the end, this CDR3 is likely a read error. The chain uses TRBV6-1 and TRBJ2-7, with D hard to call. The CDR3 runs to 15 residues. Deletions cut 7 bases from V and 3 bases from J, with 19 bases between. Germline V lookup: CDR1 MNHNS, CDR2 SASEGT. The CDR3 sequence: CASTTASNSYYEQYL. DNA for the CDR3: TGTGCCAGCACGACGGCATCTAACAGCTACTACGAGCAGTACCTC.